The sequence of this TCR beta chain was determined in a study of T cells expressing NK-cell markers. For the study at large: Seven sequenced donors out of eight were HCMV-seropositive, one seronegative. The study's findings and limits: The contribution of dominant NKG2C+ clonotypes to CD8+ T cells in a handful of donors was 1.0-7.0%. Once again these clonotypes came out on top in the CD3+CD56-NKG2C+ fraction of a few donors.

It was by 5'RACE template switching with UMIs that TCR beta cDNA was made. TCRdb re-called the 5' RACE reads and shows each CDR3 protein once, DNA omitted. Its table lists about 380,000 distinct CDR3 sequences. The CDR3 extends over 15 amino acids. Looked up from germline, CDR1 is MNHEY and CDR2 is SVGAGI. Note on this clonotype: The target antigen is unknown.

This TCR came from a man aged 18-70 years in good health. The specimen sequenced was blood T cells: a sorted CD56 or NKG2C T cell subset, CD4+ or CD8+ T cells, or bulk PBMC T cells (not recorded which). The rearrangement uses TRBV6-5 and TRBJ2-7; the D call from TCRdb, TRBD1, cannot be confirmed without DNA. CDR3 loop: CASSYRSDRGGEQYF.